This T cell receptor (beta chain) was obtained from a study of vaccination effects on CD4 cells after COVID-19. The wider study: Post-vaccine draws lagged the second dose by a median of 72 days. General study results and limits: Marked clonal contraction was seen late after vaccination (in both infection- and vaccine-induced clones).

On this clone: The antigen remains undetermined.

With 0 bases removed from V and 0 bases from J, the gap between germline ends came to 6 bases. The CDR3 length is 14 residues. Germline CDR1 reads LGHDT; CDR2 reads YNNKEL (reference sequence). Sequencing was preceded by expansion of antigen-specific CD4+ T cells with viral peptide pools in the ViraFEST assay. The culture ran for roughly ten days before CD4+ T cells were isolated. Either the BNT162b2 or mRNA-1273 vaccine was given to participants in two doses. About 2.2 million PBMC per well were cultured with 8.5 to 10 IU/ml IL-2 and 8 to 10 ug/ml peptides. Repertoires were generated with immunoSEQ multiplex PCR, while TCRdb's copy carries only in-frame clones and drops some. The sample gives tens of thousands of clones, roughly 79% of which show up once; about 0.86% is in the top ten.

The sample was CD4+ T cells from PBMCs cultured with HCoV-OC43 spike peptides, taken after COVID-19 vaccination. Subset reported: HCoV-OC43 spike overlapping peptide pool stimulation. The TCR was taken from a human donor who received a COVID-19 vaccine. The rearrangement links TRBV3-1 (or the pseudogene TRBV3-2) to TRBJ2-7; D is unresolved. CDR3 region: CASSQEENSYEQYV. CDR3 DNA sequence: TGTGCCAGCAGCCAAGAGGAGAACTCCTACGAGCAGTACGTC.